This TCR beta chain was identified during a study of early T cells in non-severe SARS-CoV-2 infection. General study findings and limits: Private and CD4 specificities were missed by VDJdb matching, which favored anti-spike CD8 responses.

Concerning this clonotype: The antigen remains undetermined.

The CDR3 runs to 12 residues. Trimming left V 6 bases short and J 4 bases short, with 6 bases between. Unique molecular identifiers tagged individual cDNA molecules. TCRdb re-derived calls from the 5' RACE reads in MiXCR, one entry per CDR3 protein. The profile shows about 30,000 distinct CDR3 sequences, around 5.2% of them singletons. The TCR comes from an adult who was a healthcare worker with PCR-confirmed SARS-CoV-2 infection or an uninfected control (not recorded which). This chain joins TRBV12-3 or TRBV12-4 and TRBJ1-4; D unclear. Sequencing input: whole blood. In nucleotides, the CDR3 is TGTGCCAGCAGGACTATTAATGAAAAACTGTTTTTT. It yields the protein CASRTINEKLFF.